These 15 T cell receptor beta chains were all obtained from the same sample, sequenced in a study of blood T cells in healthy people across ages. Alongside a J-beta primer mix, a sample-barcoded 5' primer served in a second PCR lasting 7 to 11 cycles. MiXCR, run by TCRdb on the 5' RACE reads, gives a single entry per CDR3 protein. Here the sample spans roughly 800,000 distinct CDR3 sequences, roughly 60% being singletons. The source material was blood. The source is a young man in good health.

CDR3 amino acids: CASSLVLASGYEQYF. As DNA, the CDR3 is TGTGCCAGCAGCTTAGTGTTGGCTAGCGGCTACGAGCAGTACTTC. V is TRBV7-2 and J is TRBJ2-7, with TRBD2 identical over 7 bases. The CDR3 extends over 15 amino acids. V lost 1 base and J lost 3; bases outside the gene matches: 6. Germline CDR1 and CDR2: SGHTA and FQGNSA.

This clonotype was detected a few times. The rearrangement joins TRBV20-1 to TRBJ2-2, with D perhaps TRBD1 (5 bases). The germline V gene encodes CDR1 DFQATT and CDR2 SNEGSKA (reference sequence). Trimming shortened V by 6 bases and J by 4 bases, and 18 bases separated the two germline ends. The CDR3 spans 15 residues. CDR3 amino acids: CSAPRTKPSTGELFF. The CDR3 DNA sequence: TGCAGTGCCCCGCGGACAAAACCCAGCACCGGGGAGCTGTTTTTT.

V is TRBV20-1 and J is TRBJ2-7, with 7 bases aligning to TRBD1. J lost 3 bases, V lost 0 bases, and 8 bases had no gene match. There are 15 residues in the CDR3. From germline, CDR1 is DFQATT and CDR2 SNEGSKA (reference sequence). Here the CDR3 DNA reads TGCAGTGCTAGAGATCCTCGGACAGGAATCTACGAGCAGTACTTC. Translation gives CSARDPRTGIYEQYF.

The rearrangement uses TRBV20-1 and TRBJ2-5, with TRBD2 matching 7 bases. The CDR3 runs to 16 residues. CDR1 is DFQATT and CDR2 is SNEGSKA in the germline V gene (reference sequence). The V and J ends lost 3 bases and 1 base, in that order; junction bases with no gene match: 11. The CDR3 DNA is TGCAGTGCTAGTAGGCTAGCGGAGATCGTCCAAGAGACCCAGTACTTC. Encoded protein: CSASRLAEIVQETQYF.

J is TRBJ2-7 and V is TRBV2, with TRBD1 matching over 9 bases. This CDR3 has 12 residues. Germline assignment: CDR1 SNHLY and CDR2 FYNNEI. After removal of 7 bases from V and 5 bases from J, the junction contained 3 bases not matched to a gene. This chain's CDR3 is CASKGQGDEQYF. DNA of the CDR3: TGTGCCAGCAAGGGACAGGGAGACGAGCAGTACTTC.

The chain recombines TRBV7-2 with TRBJ1-3; 7 nucleotides agree with TRBD1. Trimming took 4 bases from V and 2 from J; bases not matched to a gene: 2. The germline CDR1 and CDR2 sequences are SGHTA and FQGNSA. CDR3 size: 14 residues. The CDR3 reads CASSYGTAGNTIYF. The DNA of the CDR3 is TGTGCCAGCAGCTACGGGACAGCTGGAAACACCATATATTTT.

In this sample, this clonotype turned up once. The V and J genes are TRBV20-1 and TRBJ2-3; D gene unclear. Germline values: CDR1 DFQATT, CDR2 SNEGSKA (reference sequence). Trimming shortened V by 4 bases and J by 6 bases, and 5 bases separated the two germline ends. The CDR3 runs to 10 residues. Written as DNA, the CDR3 is TGCAGTGCTATACGGGATACGCAGTATTTT. It yields the protein CSAIRDTQYF.

The chain joins TRBV20-1 to TRBJ2-3; maybe TRBD2 (5 bases). V lost 6 bases and J 5 bases, leaving 18 bases between the germline ends. The CDR3 covers 14 residues. The germline V gene has CDR1 DFQATT and CDR2 SNEGSKA (reference sequence). CDR3 in amino acids: CSAPDYLGGDTQYF. CDR3 bases: TGCAGTGCGCCTGACTATTTAGGCGGAGATACGCAGTATTTT.

V and J are TRBV7-2 and TRBJ2-5, with 16 bases matching TRBD2. This CDR3 region has 13 residues. From germline, CDR1 is SGHTA and CDR2 FQGNSA. V shed 7 bases and J 11 bases; nucleotides not matched to a gene: 4. The CDR3 DNA sequence: TGTGCCAGCACCGGGACTAGCGGGAGGGCACAGTACTTC. This gives the protein CASTGTSGRAQYF.

The table lists this clonotype with a few counts. The chain links TRBV15 to TRBJ2-5, with 9 nucleotides matching TRBD1. This CDR3 has 16 amino acids. After removal of 4 bases from V and 5 bases from J, the junction contained 11 bases not matched to a gene. Germline-derived CDR1 and CDR2 are LNHNV and YYDKDF (reference sequence). CDR3 residues: CATSKPGQGERETQYF. DNA for the CDR3: TGTGCCACCAGCAAACCGGGACAGGGTGAACGGGAGACCCAGTACTTC.

This chain connects TRBV20-1 to TRBJ2-7; TRBD2 aligns across 9 bases. The V gene's germline CDR1 is DFQATT and CDR2 SNEGSKA (reference sequence). V was pared by 3 bases and J by 2 bases, with 5 bases of the junction left unmatched. The CDR3 contains 14 residues. CDR3 protein: CSASSGSLPYEQYF. In DNA, the CDR3 is TGCAGTGCTAGTAGCGGGAGTTTGCCCTACGAGCAGTACTTC.

J is TRBJ1-2 and V is TRBV7-9, with a possible D match to TRBD1 (6 bases). V was shortened by 5 bases and J by 8 bases, with 15 bases between the two germline ends. CDR1 is SEHNR, CDR2 FQNEAQ, per germline (reference sequence). This CDR3 is 13 amino acids long. The CDR3 DNA is TGTGCCAGCAGCCTAGGGGGGCGCGGAGGCTACACCTTC. Translation: CASSLGGRGGYTF.

This chain uses TRBV6-5 with TRBJ2-3; 14 nucleotides agree with TRBD2. Germline lookup yields CDR1 MNHEY and CDR2 SVGAGI. The CDR3 is 16 residues long. The V gene end was trimmed by 7 bases and the J gene end by 10 bases; junction bases not matched to a gene: 13. Here the CDR3 reads CASNPPGTSGSYPQYF. The CDR3, as DNA: TGTGCCAGCAATCCTCCCGGGACTAGCGGGAGCTATCCGCAGTATTTT.

This clonotype showed up just a few times. This chain uses TRBV21-1 with TRBJ1-2. TRBV21-1 is a documented pseudogene. This CDR3 has 13 amino acids. The CDR3 loop is CASSKVVAGGYTF. CDR3 coding DNA: TGTGCCAGCAGCAAAGTGGTGGCTGGCGGCTACACCTTC.

The rearrangement joins TRBV6-2 or TRBV6-3 to TRBJ2-7; no definite D call. The CDR3 totals 12 residues. CDR1 MNHEY and CDR2 SVGEGT come from the germline V gene. Trimming shortened V by 3 bases and J by 6 bases, and 9 bases separated the two germline ends. The CDR3 loop reads CASSYLQSEQYF. In DNA, the CDR3 is TGTGCCAGCAGTTATCTACAGTCCGAGCAGTACTTC.